This T cell receptor beta chain was observed in a study of control samples from healthy donors and cancer patients. CDR1 is LGHDT and CDR2 is YNNKEL in the germline V gene (reference sequence). V lost 3 bases, J lost 0 bases, and 16 bases lay in between. The CDR3 consists of 17 residues. This clone was recorded only once. The assay was immunoSEQ multiplex PCR, and TCRdb's table has in-frame clones only and misses some. The sample shows 120,000 or so clones, approximately 94% of them seen only once. The sequence derives from a man in his thirties or forties in good health. The sample taken for sequencing was blood. The V gene is TRBV3-1 (or the pseudogene TRBV3-2), the J gene TRBJ2-3; either TRBD1 or TRBD2 may fit D (5 bases each). Here the CDR3 DNA reads TGTGCCAGCAGCCAGGATGTGGGGGTTCCTAGCACAGATACGCAGTATTTT. This translates into CASSQDVGVPSTDTQYF.